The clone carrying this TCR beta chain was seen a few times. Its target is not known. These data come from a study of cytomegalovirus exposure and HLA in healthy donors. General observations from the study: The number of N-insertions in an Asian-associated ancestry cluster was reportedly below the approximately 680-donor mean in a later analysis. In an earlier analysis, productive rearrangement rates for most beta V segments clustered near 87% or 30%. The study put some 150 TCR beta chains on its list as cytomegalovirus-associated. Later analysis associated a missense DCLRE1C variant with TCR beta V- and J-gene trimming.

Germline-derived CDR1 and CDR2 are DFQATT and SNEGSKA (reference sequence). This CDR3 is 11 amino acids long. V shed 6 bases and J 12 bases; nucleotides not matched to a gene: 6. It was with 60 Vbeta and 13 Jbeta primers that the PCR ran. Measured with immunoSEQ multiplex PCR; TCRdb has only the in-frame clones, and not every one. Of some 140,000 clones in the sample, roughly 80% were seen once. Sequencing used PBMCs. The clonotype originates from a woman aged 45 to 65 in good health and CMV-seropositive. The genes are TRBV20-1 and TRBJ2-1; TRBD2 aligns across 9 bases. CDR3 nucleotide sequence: TGCAGTGCACCTCTAGCGGGGCCGCAGTTCTTC. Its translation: CSAPLAGPQFF.